The 31 T cell receptor beta chains reported below all come from one sample, sequenced in a study of PD-L1 blockade in urothelial cancer. TCRdb's copy holds only in-frame clones and misses some; the assay was immunoSEQ multiplex PCR. The data show roughly 41,000 clones, with 65% to 85% seen just once and around 18% held by the top ten. This material consisted of PBMCs, taken around atezolizumab (anti-PD-L1) treatment. Receptors were obtained from a man aged 60 to 69 with urothelial cancer.

This clone has only one observation. CDR3: CATSRAPGQGNSGANVLTF. CDR3 in DNA: TGTGCCACCAGCAGAGCTCCGGGACAGGGGAACTCTGGGGCCAACGTCCTGACTTTC. The chain recombines TRBV15 with TRBJ2-6, with 10 bases matching TRBD1. The J segment lost 0 bases and the V segment lost 1 base, leaving 6 bases of the junction unmatched. The CDR3 runs to 19 residues. Germline CDR1 LNHNV, CDR2 YYDKDF (reference sequence).

Regarding this clone: Because the CDR3's place on the DNA is in doubt, the DNA is left out and the CDR3 is given as listed by TCRdb. J is TRBJ2-7 and V is TRBV28; TRBD1, as called in the table, went unchecked against the DNA. Germline V lookup: CDR1 MDHEN, CDR2 SYDVKM. The CDR3 extends over 14 residues, inclusive of both ends. CDR3 residues: CASSFGPGFNEQYF.

This clone has just a few counts. The V call is TRBV4-2, the J call TRBJ2-1; 7 bases fit TRBD2. Per the germline V gene, CDR1 is LGHNA and CDR2 is YNFKEQ. The V and J ends lost 0 bases and 8 bases, in that order; junction bases with no gene match: 16. The CDR3 totals 18 residues. CDR3 loop: CASSQDGAGSGGVDEQFF. The CDR3 region has the DNA TGTGCCAGCAGCCAAGACGGAGCGGGGTCCGGTGGTGTGGATGAGCAGTTCTTC.

This sequence joins TRBV6-6 and TRBJ2-2, with D uncertain. This CDR3 comprises 13 residues. V lost 3 bases to trimming and J lost 8 bases, with 10 bases between them. Germline assignment: CDR1 MNHNY and CDR2 SVGAGI (reference sequence). The CDR3: CASSYTKRGELFF. CDR3 DNA sequence: TGTGCCAGCAGTTATACGAAGAGGGGGGAGCTGTTTTTT.

The J gene is TRBJ1-4, the V gene TRBV27; the D gene is possibly TRBD1 (5 bases). Trimming took off 4 bases at V and 6 bases at J, with 12 bases between the two ends. The CDR3 totals 14 residues. Germline V gives CDR1 MNHEY, CDR2 SMNVEV (reference sequence). The CDR3 DNA reads TGTGCCAGCAGTTCACCAGACAGTGATGAAAAACTGTTTTTT. It codes for CASSSPDSDEKLFF.

This clone appeared a single time. The chain carries TRBV5-1 and TRBJ2-3, with TRBD2 as a possible D gene (7 bases). Trimming left V 3 bases short and J 3 bases short, with 11 bases between. Germline CDR1 is SGHRS and CDR2 is YFSETQ. This CDR3 is built from 14 residues. In DNA, the CDR3 is TGCGCCAGCAGCTCTAGGGGGGGGACAGATACGCAGTATTTT. It yields the protein CASSSRGGTDTQYF.

CDR3: CASSSPAGSGGAITGELFF. The CDR3 DNA reads TGTGCCAGCAGTTCCCCTGCCGGGAGCGGGGGGGCTATAACCGGGGAGCTGTTTTTT. The chain links TRBV27 to TRBJ2-2; 10 bases agree with TRBD2. V was clipped by 4 bases and J by 5 bases; unmatched bases: 16. Germline V lookup: CDR1 MNHEY, CDR2 SMNVEV (reference sequence). This CDR3 is 19 amino acids long.

The chain links TRBV7-2 to TRBJ1-6, with TRBD1 as a possible D gene (5 bases). This CDR3 region has 14 residues. Germline V gene lookup returns CDR1 SGHTA and CDR2 FQGNSA. The V and J ends lost 1 base and 7 bases respectively, with 8 bases between them. The CDR3 region is CASSLVQGNSPLHF. The CDR3 nucleotides are TGTGCCAGCAGCTTAGTCCAGGGAAATTCACCCCTCCACTTT.

The chain combines TRBV5-1 with TRBJ2-6, with 8 bases identical to TRBD1. The J segment lost 1 base and the V segment lost 4 bases, leaving 1 base of the junction unmatched. The germline gives CDR1 SGHRS, CDR2 YFSETQ. CDR3 length equals 15 residues. CDR3 protein: CASSRTGSGANVLTF. In DNA form, the CDR3 reads TGCGCCAGCAGCAGGACAGGGTCTGGGGCCAACGTCCTGACTTTC.

This rearrangement joins TRBV4-2 to TRBJ2-1; D is possibly TRBD2 (5 bases). Germline values: CDR1 LGHNA, CDR2 YNFKEQ. Between the trimmed V and J ends, which lost 3 bases and 4 bases, there was a span of 13 bases. The CDR3 loop spans 15 amino acids. CDR3 residues: CASSHRAEPYNEQFF. CDR3 bases: TGTGCCAGCAGCCATAGAGCGGAGCCGTACAATGAGCAGTTCTTC.

The chain recombines TRBV10-3 with TRBJ2-1; 10 bases fit TRBD2. The ends lost 8 bases at V and 4 bases at J; junction bases unmatched: 8. The CDR3 consists of 15 residues. Germline-derived CDR1 and CDR2 are ENHRY and SYGVKD. CDR3 sequence reads: CAISEERGGYNEQFF. As DNA, the CDR3 is TGTGCCATCTCTGAGGAGCGGGGGGGTTACAATGAGCAGTTCTTC.

The chain carries TRBV30 and TRBJ1-6; the match to TRBD1 covers 8 bases. Germline V gene data show CDR1 as GTSNPN and CDR2 as SVGIG (reference sequence). This CDR3 contains 13 residues. After removal of 3 bases from V and 10 bases from J, the junction contained 5 bases not matched to a gene. The CDR3 coding sequence is TGTGCCTGGAGCGGACAGGGTTTATCACCCCTCCACTTT. Translating gives CAWSGQGLSPLHF.

The chain links TRBV5-4 to TRBJ2-4, with TRBD1 matching 8 bases. Trimming at V came to 0 bases and at J to 3 bases, leaving 8 bases not matched to a gene. CDR3 length equals 17 residues. Per germline, CDR1 SGHNT and CDR2 YYREEE (reference sequence). The CDR3 protein is CASSLAAGGADKNIQYF. For the CDR3, the DNA is TGTGCCAGCAGCTTGGCAGCAGGGGGCGCGGACAAAAACATTCAGTACTTC. The whole variable domain, remainder taken from reference TRBV5-4 and TRBJ2-4, is ETGVTQSPTHLIKTRGQQVTLRCSSQSGHNTVSWYQQALGQGPQFIFQYYREEENGRGNFPPRFSGLQFPNYSSELNVNALELDDSALYLCASSLAAGGADKNIQYFGAGTRLSVL.

The rearrangement uses TRBV4-1 and TRBJ2-3; weak D call: TRBD1 (5 bases). The CDR3 is made up of 17 amino acids. V was clipped by 0 bases and J by 8 bases, with 21 bases between them. CDR1 and CDR2 (germline): MGHRA, YSYEKL. Written as DNA, the CDR3 is TGCGCCAGCAGCCAAGATGGTACAGGCCGGTCAAAGAGTACGCAGTATTTT. Its translation: CASSQDGTGRSKSTQYF.

V usage is TRBV28 and J usage is TRBJ2-2; D uncertain. Germline V gene sequence: CDR1 MDHEN, CDR2 SYDVKM. The CDR3 covers 15 residues. With 6 bases removed from V and 4 bases from J, the gap between germline ends came to 15 bases. In DNA, the CDR3 is TGTGCCAGCAGCCCCCGGCCAGGCATCACCGGGGAGCTGTTTTTT. Its protein product is CASSPRPGITGELFF.

This chain links TRBV9 with TRBJ2-3; 11 nucleotides align to TRBD2. Germline values: CDR1 SGDLS, CDR2 YYNGEE. J was trimmed by 4 bases and V by 0 bases; bases with no gene match: 13. The CDR3 spans 19 residues. The DNA for the CDR3 is TGTGCCAGCAGCGTAGGACTAGCGGGACCAATGGTCGTCCCAGATACGCAGTATTTT. Amino acid sequence: CASSVGLAGPMVVPDTQYF.

The chain has TRBV19 and TRBJ1-3, with 8 bases aligning to TRBD1. Germline V gives CDR1 LNHDA, CDR2 SQIVND (reference sequence). The CDR3 is made up of 15 amino acids. V lost 7 bases and J lost 0; bases outside the gene matches: 5. This CDR3 is CASTPTGASGNTIYF. The CDR3 region has the DNA TGTGCCAGTACCCCGACAGGGGCCTCTGGAAACACCATATATTTT.

DNA of the CDR3: TGTGCCAGCAGCATCGGACAGGGGGCCGGTCAGCCCCAGCATTTT. This codes for CASSIGQGAGQPQHF. The V and J genes are TRBV13 and TRBJ1-5; 11 bases fit TRBD1. The germline V gene encodes CDR1 PRHDT and CDR2 FYEKMQ (reference sequence). This CDR3 region has 15 residues. V dropped 5 bases and J dropped 6; count of bases not matched to a gene: 6.

The chain links TRBV6-5 to TRBJ2-7; D not certain. The CDR3 extends over 13 amino acids. Germline V gene sequence: CDR1 MNHEY, CDR2 SVGAGI. Between the trimmed V and J ends, which lost 6 bases and 4 bases, there was a span of 13 bases. This CDR3 is CASRLRAGYEQYF. The DNA of the CDR3 is TGTGCCAGCAGGTTGAGAGCAGGATACGAGCAGTACTTC.

The chain joins TRBV28 to TRBJ1-1; a weak D match, TRBD1 (6 bases). From germline, CDR1 is MDHEN and CDR2 SYDVKM. There are 14 residues in the CDR3. V was trimmed by 4 bases and J by 1 base, leaving 10 bases between them. The CDR3 DNA sequence: TGTGCCAGCAGTTCCCCAGGGGAGAACACTGAAGCTTTCTTT. As protein: CASSSPGENTEAFF.

V and J are TRBV5-4 and TRBJ2-7; 9 bases align to TRBD1. The CDR3 sequence is 14 residues long. Germline assignment: CDR1 SGHNT and CDR2 YYREEE (reference sequence). The trim removed 5 bases at V and 1 base at J, leaving 4 bases unmatched. CDR3 sequence reads: CASREGQGSYEQYF. DNA of the CDR3: TGTGCCAGCAGGGAGGGACAGGGTTCCTACGAGCAGTACTTC.

Worth noting for this clone: The junction differs from germline at one of its ends, possibly a read error. CDR3 sequence reads: CASSEAQGRGVIF. The CDR3 nucleotides are TGTGCCAGCAGTGAAGCGCAAGGACGGGGGGTGATCTTC. The V call is TRBV6-1, the J call TRBJ2-1; 7 bases align to TRBD2. The CDR3 has 13 amino acids. Per the germline V gene, CDR1 is MNHNS and CDR2 is SASEGT.

The chain links TRBV28 to TRBJ2-1; TRBD2 aligns across 8 bases. With 4 bases clipped from V and 7 bases from J, the junction kept 9 bases outside the gene matches. Looked up from germline, CDR1 is MDHEN and CDR2 is SYDVKM. This CDR3 region has 15 residues. CDR3: CASSSTGGLVNEQFF. The CDR3 region has the DNA TGTGCCAGCAGTTCAACGGGGGGGCTAGTAAATGAGCAGTTCTTC.

The chain is built from TRBV6-5 and TRBJ2-7, with D possibly TRBD2 on 6 matching bases. The CDR3 is 14 amino acids. V shed 2 bases and J shed 7 bases, with 15 bases lying between them. CDR1 and CDR2 (germline): MNHEY, SVGAGI. The CDR3 DNA reads as TGTGCCAGCAGTTACACGGGTCCGGAGGGGGAGCAGTACTTC. It codes for CASSYTGPEGEQYF.

The chain is built from TRBV30 and TRBJ1-4; D uncertain. Germline V gives CDR1 GTSNPN, CDR2 SVGIG (reference sequence). V shed 5 bases and J shed 6 bases, with 16 bases lying between them. This CDR3 spans 14 amino acids. The CDR3 is CAWGPGLGYEKLFF. The CDR3 DNA reads TGTGCCTGGGGGCCCGGTCTGGGCTATGAAAAACTGTTTTTT.

The chain couples TRBV30 to TRBJ1-3; maybe TRBD1 (5 bases). This CDR3 has 17 amino acids. Germline CDR1 and CDR2: GTSNPN and SVGIG (reference sequence). Trimming shortened V by 2 bases and J by 0 bases, and 17 bases separated the two germline ends. The CDR3 region is CAWSSQGRDPSGNTIYF. The CDR3 bases are TGTGCCTGGAGTTCGCAAGGGAGGGACCCCTCTGGAAACACCATATATTTT.

This clone was seen a few times. The rearrangement links TRBV19 to TRBJ2-2; the D is unclear. With 3 bases removed from V and 4 bases from J, the gap between germline ends came to 9 bases. The CDR3 covers 14 residues. Germline CDR1 is LNHDA and CDR2 is SQIVND (reference sequence). The CDR3 DNA is TGTGCCAGTAGTATGTCAGAGGTCACCGGGGAGCTGTTTTTT. It yields the protein CASSMSEVTGELFF.

CDR3 sequence (DNA): TGTGCCAGCAGCTTATCAGGGTCGGGGGTGGAGCAGTACTTC. This translates into CASSLSGSGVEQYF. The rearrangement uses TRBV5-5 and TRBJ2-7; weak D call: TRBD2 (6 bases). This CDR3 has 14 residues. Germline V gene data show CDR1 as SGHKS and CDR2 as YYEKEE (reference sequence). Trimming cost V 2 bases and J 7 bases, with 16 bases left between them.

The rearrangement links TRBV19 to TRBJ1-2; 11 bases align to TRBD1. CDR3 length: 15 amino acids. V shed 1 base, J shed 4 bases, and the junction held 2 bases outside the gene matches. The germline V gene encodes CDR1 LNHDA and CDR2 SQIVND (reference sequence). CDR3: CASSIAGTGGYGYTF. Written as DNA, the CDR3 is TGTGCCAGTAGTATAGCCGGGACAGGGGGCTATGGCTACACCTTC.

The V call is TRBV5-1, the J call TRBJ2-7, with D maybe TRBD2 (6 bases). V was cut by 0 bases and J by 7 bases, with 17 bases left in between. Germline values: CDR1 SGHRS, CDR2 YFSETQ. There are 15 residues in the CDR3. As DNA, the CDR3 is TGCGCCAGCAGCTTGGGGGGACCGGGGGAGGCAGAGCAGTACTTC. Protein sequence: CASSLGGPGEAEQYF.

In DNA form, the CDR3 reads TGTGCCAGCAGCCGACAGGGGGCGAGGGGTATTTCACCCCTCCACTTT. Translating it yields CASSRQGARGISPLHF. This chain connects TRBV5-4 to TRBJ1-6; TRBD1 aligns across 10 bases. Trimming at V came to 4 bases and at J to 9 bases, leaving 10 bases not matched to a gene. Germline-derived CDR1 and CDR2 are SGHNT and YYREEE (reference sequence). The CDR3 spans 16 residues.